Given below is one T cell receptor beta chain in context. Trimming at V came to 5 bases and at J to 3 bases, leaving 6 bases not matched to a gene. CDR3 length: 15 residues. Germline lookup yields CDR1 SEHNR and CDR2 FQNEAQ (reference sequence). The source of the sample is a study of regulatory T cells in long-lasting Graves disease. Arm-PCR of CDR3 regions and iRepertoire HTBI primers were the basis on which TCR beta libraries were built. TCRdb used MiXCR to reprocess the multiplex PCR reads, holding one entry per CDR3 protein. Of approximately 540,000 distinct CDR3 sequences listed, around 11% are singletons. The time point was: newly diagnosed GD, antithyroid drugs for less than 3 months. Construction of the TCR library relied on RNA isolated from PBMCs. This sample also belongs to another study, concerning T cells in Graves' hyperthyroidism and ophthalmopathy. That source notes: Orbital computed tomography, thyroid ultrasound, serum thyroxine and TRAb, and clinical symptoms together informed the diagnoses.

Sequenced here: peripheral blood mononuclear cells (PBMCs), sampled at new diagnosis, from a patient treated with antithyroid drugs. The TCR originated in a woman in her thirties with Graves disease. This rearrangement joins TRBV7-9 to TRBJ2-1; 8 bases agree with TRBD1. Here the CDR3 reads CASSPGQGIYNEQFF. In DNA, the CDR3 is TGTGCCAGCAGCCCAGGACAGGGTATCTACAATGAGCAGTTCTTC.